This T cell receptor (beta chain) was identified during a study of cytomegalovirus exposure and HLA in healthy donors (dated by TCRdb to the late 2010s). Study-wide context: An earlier analysis of a few hundred of the donors reported around 280 Gb of sequence data and around 110 million unique TCR beta sequences obtained from about 179 million T cells. High-throughput TCR immunosequencing, statistical association of individual TCRs with disease status, and machine learning were combined to predict cytomegalovirus infection status. Roughly 300 gigabases of sequencing data and some 85 million unique TCR sequences were included in an early release covering roughly 600 HLA-typed donors. In a later genetic analysis, genome-wide SNP genotypes for about 55% of the roughly 700 donors were used, and that subset was treated as a discovery cohort. Because of strong linkage in the cohort, five DR-DQ haplotypes were treated as single units for association and clustering. The study profiled the T cell repertoires of 500 to 800 subjects by immunosequencing and related them to cytomegalovirus serostatus. Both class I and class II loci were covered by HLA typing, at four-digit resolution. A later analysis re-analyzed previously published TCR beta repertoires from about 600 donors and added high-resolution HLA genotyping to study TCR occurrence patterns. Donor age, sex, ethnicity and CMV serostatus were collected together with the repertoire data. An earlier analysis of around 540 of the donors applied high-throughput TCR beta sequencing to assess whether each TCR beta V gene segment acted as functional or pseudogenic. The later analysis used no new phenotypic data to find candidate immune exposures, relying instead on TCR beta sequences and their occurrence across donors. The genetic ancestry cluster associated with self-reported Caucasian donors included roughly four fifths of the approximately 410 genotyped donors. A separate validation cohort of more than 100 different subjects was used in addition to the roughly 700-subject first cohort. Among roughly 370 genotyped donors of the cohort, an average of 235,054 unique TCR beta nucleotide sequences were sequenced per donor, roughly a sixth of them non-productive. The number of donors typed differed by locus, with 629-630 for A, B, C, DRB1 and DQB1, over 500 for DQA1, over 600 for DPA1, and under 490 for DPB1. All discovery cohort repertoires had been generated on a single sequencing platform. The study aimed to test whether signatures of past pathogen exposure could be identified by cataloging public T cell receptors.

The cohort comprised hundreds of healthy bone marrow donors. At the time of sampling, all cohort members were nominally healthy, though unrecorded immune exposures were likely present. The donor tested CMV seropositive and was one of the 289 seropositive cohort members. A peripheral blood sample was provided by each donor, and peripheral blood mononuclear cells were used for TCR beta sequencing. Genomic DNA extraction from the blood cell samples was performed with the Qiagen DNeasy Blood Extraction Kit. V is clipped by 1 base and J by 9 bases, and the sequence between their germline boundaries is 10 bases long. CDR1 and CDR2 were assigned from the germline V gene as SGHVS and FQNEAQ. Its CDR3 holds 13 amino acids, cysteine through phenylalanine. The only DNA kept is the CDR3, 39 bases in frame from the first base. This clone was counted only a few times. Its cognate antigen has yet to be identified. No base-level quality is on record; no much larger clone is a single base apart.

The paper's findings and limits, for the study overall: Only TCR beta chains were sequenced in this cohort, and the absence of alpha or paired-chain data limited detectable features. HLA typing was unavailable for some donors at each locus, so association tests used only the typed subset. The classifier was reported to diagnose cytomegalovirus status with high specificity and sensitivity in both the original and validation cohorts. Correlated functional status among segregating V segments might reflect linkage disequilibrium, but an unknown experimental factor could not be ruled out. According to a later analysis, most CMV-associated TCR beta chains appeared to be HLA-restricted, and the HLA associations seemed to be driven largely by CMV exposure. When HLA alleles, especially DR and DQ, strongly co-occurred, attributing TCR associations to individual alleles was difficult. In a later genetic analysis, a missense DCLRE1C variant was associated with V-gene and J-gene trimming of TCR beta chains, and the association was replicated in an independent cohort. A later analysis reported that several top co-occurrence clusters appeared linked to parvovirus B19, influenza, CMV and Epstein-Barr virus. It was suggested by the authors that the approach could potentially be generalized to other disease states and immunological phenotypes. In vitro tests confirmed that a few of the cytomegalovirus-associated TCR beta chains recognize cytomegalovirus antigens. The 87-base-pair reads could not distinguish some IMGT-functional V segments, including TRBV6-2 and TRBV6-3, so those segments were excluded. The only immune exposure information available for the cohort was CMV serostatus. A cluster of highly shared sequence variants was judged likely to be a technical artifact of the sequencing pipeline. Sequencing depth was assumed to be roughly uniform across donors in the presence/absence analyses, though that assumption may not hold. Most TCR sequences were observed very rarely across donors, whereas some public TCRs were present in many individuals. In an earlier analysis of approximately 600 of the donors, most TCR beta V segments were observed in productive rearrangements about 90% or about 30% of the time, broadly matching IMGT annotations. In the study, around 150 TCR beta chains were listed as associated with cytomegalovirus. A further reported finding was that TCR beta sequences accurately predicted the HLA-A and HLA-B alleles for most subjects in the first cohort. In a later genetic analysis, fewer N-insertions in productive TCRs were reported among donors in an Asian-associated ancestry cluster than the roughly 640-donor mean. Because counts were too low, some 17 rarely observed V segments, including chromosome 9 orphons, were excluded from the earlier analysis of 587 of the donors. According to a later analysis, TCR association rates differed among HLA loci, with DRB1 alleles showing the most associated TCRs and HLA-C alleles showing the fewest. A later analysis associated 16,951 TCR beta sequences with specific HLA alleles at a false discovery rate of 0.05. A later analysis found that HLA-associated TCR beta chains were more clonally expanded and had lower generation probabilities than equally common non-associated chains.

The library came from the immunoSEQ multiplex PCR assay. For the multiplex PCR, a mixture combining 60 forward primers for TCR Vbeta segments and 13 reverse primers for TCR Jbeta segments was used. Amplification of the CDR3 region of rearranged TCR beta genes was performed with a multiplex PCR assay on genomic DNA. On the Illumina HiSeq System, the amplified TCR beta libraries were sequenced as 87-base-pair reads. As for how the authors treated the data: A later analysis counted 75 million to 100 million unique TCR beta chains across the 550 to 700 repertoires, and 10 million to 12 million of these chains were shared by at least two donors. Raw reads were error-corrected and collapsed into unique sequences by a nearest-neighbor algorithm in which closely related sequences were merged to remove PCR and sequencing errors. CDR3 sequences were aligned to IMGT reference sequences to assign V, D and J gene segments. Each retained sequence needed at least a six-nucleotide match to both a V gene segment and a J gene segment. A rearrangement was called productive if the CDR3 had no stop codons and remained in frame with V and J, and every other rearrangement was called non-productive. Following IMGT convention, CDR3 was defined as the stretch from the second conserved V-encoded cysteine up to the conserved J-encoded phenylalanine. In an earlier analysis of roughly 610 of the donors, sequences lacking an unambiguous match to a single V gene segment were excluded. In an earlier analysis of several hundred of the donors, V segments were called functional above 56.7% productive rearrangements and were called segregating when the between-donor standard deviation exceeded 5%. A statistical classification framework was built to diagnose cytomegalovirus status from the catalog of TCR beta chain sequences. In a later analysis, V and J genes were assigned by comparing TCR nucleotide sequences against IMGT/GENE-DB human TR gene sequences. In a later analysis, CDR3 sequences and most-parsimonious VDJ recombination scenarios were assigned using the TCRdist pipeline. In a later analysis, every TCR beta chain was defined by the combination of its CDR3 amino acid sequence and its V-gene family, and reads without a unique V-gene family were dropped. A later analysis removed 450 to 600 highly shared, low-generation-probability nucleotide sequences to deal with suspected cross-contamination and a sequencing artifact. In a later analysis, a clonal expansion index was calculated for each public chain from normalized within-repertoire ranks of inferred template counts. A later analysis computed generation probabilities with a VDJ recombination model fitted to out-of-frame rearrangements, and checked the results against IGoR. A later analysis scored TCR-TCR, TCR-HLA and TCR-CMV co-occurrence with hypergeometric tests, applying a repertoire-size bias correction to TCR pairs. To estimate false discovery rates, a later analysis permuted the HLA or CMV assignments 20 times. A later analysis grouped co-occurring TCRs with DBSCAN, adding TCRdist sequence similarity when clustering within HLA-allele-positive subsets. Co-occurrence clustering excluded repertoires with fewer than 30,000 or more than 120,000 public chains, plus five with anomalous nucleotide sharing. TCRdb obtained this table from immuneACCESS and retained in-frame rearrangements with V and J assigned. These tables miss some clones; where compared with another copy, unresolved V genes account for less than half of the shortfall, and the remainder is unexplained. The V and J calls and clone size are taken from that table; D and trimming were inferred from the DNA. Across this sample there are approximately 94,000 clones, with roughly 72% seen only once. The ten largest make up 4% to 5.5% of the sample.

Sequenced sample: PBMCs. This sequence was found in a man between 25 and 39 years old in good health and CMV-seropositive. The chain is made from TRBV7-8 and TRBJ2-1; the D gene identity is not certain. This receptor carries the CDR3 CASSLGDFGEQFF. The DNA sequence follows: TGTGCCAGCAGCTTAGGAGATTTTGGTGAGCAGTTCTTC. Supplemented by the reference TRBV7-8 and TRBJ2-1 proteins around the CDR3, the complete variable domain is GAGVSQSPRYKVAKRGQDVALRCDPISGHVSLFWYQQALGQGPEFLTYFQNEAQLDKSGLPSDRFFAERPEGSVSTLKIQRTQQEDSAVYLCASSLGDFGEQFFGPGTRLTVL.